The 28 T cell receptor beta chains in this list originate from one sample, sequenced in a study of T-cell memory formation after mild COVID-19. TCRdb re-called the 5' RACE reads with MiXCR, one entry per CDR3 protein. Here the sample spans some 120,000 distinct CDR3 sequences, about 6% being singletons. The sample taken for sequencing was PBMCs or a T cell subset sorted from them (not recorded which). These receptors came from an adult woman who had mild COVID-19 (a few samples of this study predate the infection). Cell type and time point are not known.

This clonotype has just a few counts. The chain uses TRBV5-1 and TRBJ2-2; D uncertain. V lost 4 bases to trimming and J lost 0 bases, with 10 bases between them. The CDR3 loop spans 15 amino acids. Per the germline V gene, CDR1 is SGHRS and CDR2 is YFSETQ. This CDR3 is CASSQSQANTGELFF. The CDR3 nucleotides read TGCGCCAGCAGCCAGAGCCAAGCGAACACCGGGGAGCTGTTTTTT. The full variable domain, completed using reference TRBV5-1 and TRBJ2-2, is KAGVTQTPRYLIKTRGQQVTLSCSPISGHRSVSWYQQTPGQGLQFLFEYFSETQRNKGNFPGRFSGRQFSNSRSEMNVSTLELGDSALYLCASSQSQANTGELFFGEGSRLTVL.

This clonotype has just a few counts. This sequence joins TRBV9 and TRBJ2-7; D call uncertain. The CDR3 runs to 14 residues. Trimming removed 0 bases from V and 3 bases from J, with 10 bases in between. Germline lookup yields CDR1 SGDLS and CDR2 YYNGEE. The CDR3 DNA reads TGTGCCAGCAGCGTAGCCACCTTCGGCTACGAGCAGTACTTC. Its translation is CASSVATFGYEQYF. The entire variable domain, with the rest obtained from reference TRBV9 and TRBJ2-7, is as follows: DSGVTQTPKHLITATGQRVTLRCSPRSGDLSVYWYQQSLDQGLQFLIQYYNGEERAKGNILERFSAQQFPDLHSELNLSSLELGDSALYFCASSVATFGYEQYFGPGTRLTVT.

This clonotype was seen more than once but under ten times. This chain connects TRBV12-3 or TRBV12-4 to TRBJ2-1; the D call may be TRBD1 or TRBD2 (6 bases each). V lost 5 bases, J lost 3 bases, and 14 bases lay in between. This CDR3 has 15 amino acids. CDR3 sequence: CASSRGPGDYNEQFF. The DNA of the CDR3 is TGTGCCAGCAGTCGGGGGCCGGGGGACTACAATGAGCAGTTCTTC.

In this sample, this clonotype turned up a few times. V and J are TRBV6-5 and TRBJ2-3; unclear D gene. The germline V gene encodes CDR1 MNHEY and CDR2 SVGAGI. This CDR3 spans 15 amino acids. V dropped 0 bases and J dropped 3 bases, with 10 bases sitting between them. CDR3 DNA: TGTGCCAGCAGTTACTCCGGCGGTTGGACAGATACGCAGTATTTT. Residues: CASSYSGGWTDTQYF.

This clonotype has a count of ten or more. V usage is TRBV5-1 and J usage is TRBJ2-7; 7 nucleotides match TRBD1. The CDR3 is made up of 12 amino acids. J was trimmed by 5 bases and V by 3 bases; bases with no gene match: 2. Germline V gene data show CDR1 as SGHRS and CDR2 as YFSETQ. DNA for the CDR3: TGCGCCAGCAGCTCGGGACAGAACGAGCAGTACTTC. Its translation: CASSSGQNEQYF.

This chain uses TRBV27 with TRBJ2-4; D uncertain. Between the trimmed V and J ends, which lost 1 base and 3 bases, there was a span of 7 bases. The CDR3 spans 14 residues. Germline V gene data show CDR1 as MNHEY and CDR2 as SMNVEV (reference sequence). The CDR3 loop reads CASSLLGNKNIQYF. The CDR3 DNA follows: TGTGCCAGCAGTTTATTGGGCAACAAAAACATTCAGTACTTC.

This sequence joins TRBV10-3 and TRBJ2-7, with D possibly being TRBD1 (6 bases). Germline values: CDR1 ENHRY, CDR2 SYGVKD. The CDR3 runs 14 residues. Trimming shortened V by 4 bases and J by 0 bases, and 10 bases separated the two germline ends. In DNA, the CDR3 is TGTGCCATCAGTGCTGAACAGGGCTCCTACGAGCAGTACTTC. Translated: CAISAEQGSYEQYF.

The gene calls are TRBV6-5 and TRBJ2-7; D is possibly TRBD1 (6 bases). The CDR3 is 15 residues long. Trimming cost V 3 bases and J 2 bases, with 14 bases left between them. Germline CDR1 MNHEY, CDR2 SVGAGI. The CDR3 loop is CASSYRRGTPYEQYF. Written as DNA, the CDR3 is TGTGCCAGCAGTTATAGGAGAGGGACACCCTACGAGCAGTACTTC.

This clonotype was picked up many times. The chain uses TRBV10-3 and TRBJ2-7; 13 nucleotides align to TRBD2. The CDR3 sequence is 14 residues long. Per the germline V gene, CDR1 is ENHRY and CDR2 is SYGVKD. After removal of 10 bases from V and 0 bases from J, the junction contained 3 bases not matched to a gene. The CDR3 DNA is TGTGCCACGGGACTAGCGGGACCCTCCTACGAGCAGTACTTC. Encoded protein: CATGLAGPSYEQYF.

This clonotype was observed a few times. The chain couples TRBV6-5 to TRBJ1-1, with a weak D call TRBD1 (5 bases). The CDR3 is 12 amino acids. Germline CDR1 reads MNHEY; CDR2 reads SVGAGI. V gave up 4 bases and J gave up 5 bases, with 8 bases separating them. CDR3 residues: CASSSGITEAFF. In DNA, the CDR3 is TGTGCCAGCAGTTCAGGGATTACTGAAGCTTTCTTT.

This clonotype was seen a handful of times. The genes are TRBV6-5 and TRBJ1-2; D not certain. CDR3 length equals 13 residues. CDR1 is MNHEY, CDR2 SVGAGI, per germline. V was cut by 6 bases and J by 4 bases, with 12 bases left in between. In DNA, the CDR3 is TGTGCCAGCAGCTCCGGACGGGCCTATGGCTACACCTTC. Amino acids: CASSSGRAYGYTF.

This clonotype has only a few counts. The chain couples TRBV27 to TRBJ2-1; D is perhaps TRBD2 (6 bases). The V and J ends lost 6 bases and 0 bases respectively, with 15 bases between them. The germline V gene has CDR1 MNHEY and CDR2 SMNVEV (reference sequence). The CDR3 runs 16 residues. The CDR3 DNA follows: TGTGCCAGCAGACCCTTTGGGGGGAGCTCCTACAATGAGCAGTTCTTC. This translates into CASRPFGGSSYNEQFF.

This clonotype came up a few times. The rearrangement joins TRBV6-5 to TRBJ2-1; D may correspond to TRBD1 or TRBD2 (5 bases each). V was clipped by 2 bases and J by 9 bases, with 8 bases between them. The CDR3 is made up of 12 amino acids. Germline CDR1 is MNHEY and CDR2 is SVGAGI. The CDR3 DNA is TGTGCCAGCAGTTACACGAGGGGTGAGCAGTTCTTC. As protein: CASSYTRGEQFF.

This clonotype was seen a few times. This rearrangement joins TRBV7-9 to TRBJ1-4; a weak D match, TRBD1 (6 bases). CDR1 and CDR2 from the germline V gene are SEHNR and FQNEAQ (reference sequence). Trimming stripped 1 base from V and 8 bases from J, with 14 bases between. The CDR3 contains 15 residues. The DNA of the CDR3 is TGTGCCAGCAGCTTAGAGGGGACAACCAGGGAAAAACTGTTTTTT. It encodes CASSLEGTTREKLFF.

This clonotype appeared once. This chain connects TRBV12-3 or TRBV12-4 to TRBJ2-7, with D possibly being TRBD1 (5 bases). V lost 4 bases to trimming and J lost 10 bases, with 11 bases between them. This CDR3 is 11 amino acids long. The CDR3 region is CASSSTGRQYF. The CDR3 DNA reads as TGTGCCAGCAGTTCTACAGGACGTCAGTACTTC.

The gene calls are TRBV11-2 and TRBJ2-6; 9 bases fit TRBD1. There are 17 residues in the CDR3. CDR1 and CDR2 (germline): SGHAT, FQNNGV. The junction had 4 bases not matched to a gene; V was cut back by 4 bases and J by 0 bases. The CDR3 protein is CASSWGQGNSGANVLTF. In DNA, the CDR3 is TGTGCCAGCAGCTGGGGACAGGGAAACTCTGGGGCCAACGTCCTGACTTTC.

The chain recombines TRBV29-1 with TRBJ2-1; D is possibly TRBD1 (6 bases). Germline values: CDR1 SQVTM, CDR2 ANQGSEA. Trimming shortened V by 5 bases and J by 9 bases, and 20 bases separated the two germline ends. The CDR3 runs to 14 residues. CDR3 protein: CSVLLGQLNTEQFF. For the CDR3, the DNA is TGCAGCGTTCTTCTAGGACAGCTAAACACTGAGCAGTTCTTC.

A few counts support this clonotype. CDR3 bases: TGCGCCAGCAGCCAAGCCGGGTCTCGAGGGGATGGCTACACCTTC. This codes for CASSQAGSRGDGYTF. The V call is TRBV4-1, the J call TRBJ1-2, with a possible D match to TRBD1 (5 bases). The length of the CDR3 is 15 residues. Germline V gives CDR1 MGHRA, CDR2 YSYEKL. Trimming took off 1 base at V and 6 bases at J, with 15 bases between the two ends.

This chain joins TRBV7-2 and TRBJ2-4, with D perhaps TRBD2 (5 bases). Germline V gene sequence: CDR1 SGHTA, CDR2 FQGNSA. The germline V and J ends were trimmed by 2 bases and 3 bases, with 14 bases remaining between them. The CDR3 is 16 residues long. The CDR3, as DNA: TGTGCCAGCAGCTTATGGGTGAGGGCTGGCAAAAACATTCAGTACTTC. This translates into CASSLWVRAGKNIQYF. The complete variable domain, with remaining parts taken from reference TRBV7-2 and TRBJ2-4, reads GAGVSQSPSNKVTEKGKDVELRCDPISGHTALYWYRQSLGQGLEFLIYFQGNSAPDKSGLPSDRFSAERTGGSVSTLTIQRTQQEDSAVYLCASSLWVRAGKNIQYFGAGTRLSVL.

This clonotype showed up just a few times. V and J are TRBV7-8 and TRBJ2-2; 8 bases are a match to TRBD2. The CDR3 consists of 15 residues. V dropped 2 bases and J dropped 6; count of bases not matched to a gene: 5. Germline-derived CDR1 and CDR2 are SGHVS and FQNEAQ. In DNA, the CDR3 is TGTGCCAGCAGCTTATCCTCGGGGGGGGCCGGGGAGCTGTTTTTT. The encoded protein is CASSLSSGGAGELFF.

This clonotype has a count of ten or more. The chain couples TRBV7-8 to TRBJ2-5; the match to TRBD2 covers 7 bases. The length of the CDR3 is 15 residues. The V gene's germline CDR1 is SGHVS and CDR2 FQNEAQ. J lost 1 base, V lost 0 bases, and 2 bases had no gene match. The CDR3 here is CASSLAGGVQETQYF. CDR3 nucleotide sequence: TGTGCCAGCAGCTTAGCGGGAGGGGTCCAAGAGACCCAGTACTTC.

This clonotype was counted between two and nine times. V usage is TRBV10-1 and J usage is TRBJ1-1, with D perhaps TRBD1 (5 bases). Germline assignment: CDR1 WNHNN and CDR2 SYGVQD (reference sequence). V gave up 3 bases and J gave up 5 bases, with 16 bases separating them. The CDR3 is 15 residues long. In DNA form, the CDR3 reads TGCGCCAGCAGTGATAGGGACCCCGGCCCGACTGAAGCTTTCTTT. Translated, it gives CASSDRDPGPTEAFF.

This clonotype was detected a few times. The chain combines TRBV11-1 with TRBJ2-4; D is undetermined. Germline CDR1 reads SGHAT; CDR2 reads FQDESV (reference sequence). Trimming pared 2 bases from V and 8 bases from J, leaving 13 bases between. There are 14 residues in the CDR3. CDR3 sequence: CASSLHKPRDIQYF. The CDR3 coding sequence is TGTGCCAGCAGCTTACATAAGCCAAGAGACATTCAGTACTTC.

The chain joins TRBV19 to TRBJ2-1; 7 bases agree with TRBD2. This CDR3 is 15 amino acids long. Germline trimming cut 4 bases from V and 0 bases from J; bases unmatched to any gene: 3. Germline-derived CDR1 and CDR2 are LNHDA and SQIVND (reference sequence). CDR3 protein: CASSSGGSSYNEQFF. The CDR3 nucleotides are TGTGCCAGTAGTAGCGGGGGAAGCTCCTACAATGAGCAGTTCTTC.

The table lists this clonotype with a few counts. The chain has TRBV12-3 or TRBV12-4 and TRBJ1-5; D may be TRBD1 (5 bases). Trimming took 3 bases from V and 12 from J, leaving 18 bases between them. The CDR3 contains 14 residues. CDR3 nucleotide sequence: TGTGCCAGCAGTTTGGACCATTGGGGGAGCATCCAGCATTTT. Translated: CASSLDHWGSIQHF.

This clonotype was detected ten times or more. The chain links TRBV7-9 to TRBJ2-1; 10 nucleotides agree with TRBD1. CDR1 and CDR2 (germline): SEHNR, FQNEAQ (reference sequence). J gave up 4 bases and V 6 bases, and 6 bases lay outside the gene matches. The length of the CDR3 is 15 residues. The CDR3 sequence: CASRPGTGAYNEQFF. The CDR3 DNA reads as TGTGCCAGCAGACCCGGGACAGGGGCGTACAATGAGCAGTTCTTC.

The gene calls are TRBV20-1 and TRBJ2-4; no firm D call. Trimming took 0 bases from V and 1 from J, leaving 13 bases between them. The CDR3 length is 16 residues. Germline CDR1 is DFQATT and CDR2 is SNEGSKA (reference sequence). The DNA of the CDR3 is TGCAGTGCTAGAGAGTGGGAAACCATTGCCAAAAACATTCAGTACTTC. Translation: CSAREWETIAKNIQYF.

This clonotype was seen a few times. The V and J genes are TRBV12-5 and TRBJ2-3; D is undetermined. The CDR3 has 14 residues. Germline CDR1 LGHNT, CDR2 FRNRAP. Trimming stripped 0 bases from V and 6 bases from J, with 10 bases between. CDR3 region: CASGLVSNGDTQYF. The CDR3 DNA reads TGTGCTAGTGGTTTGGTATCAAACGGGGATACGCAGTATTTT.